A selection of T cell receptor beta chains follows, all from one sample in a study of cytomegalovirus exposure and HLA in healthy donors. Sequenced by immunoSEQ multiplex PCR; TCRdb stores in-frame clones only, minus some. The repertoire includes 150,000 to 200,000 clones, 65% to 85% of them detected once, and 0.77% sits in the top ten. The sample comprised PBMCs. These receptors were obtained from a woman younger than 30 in good health and CMV-seronegative. CDR3s include the opening cysteine and the closing phenylalanine or tryptophan. The D gene is left open where the match is weak. Where a row states a size, it is once, few, many or the class of an expanded clone; other rows omit it.

TRBV27,NA,TRBJ2-3,15,TRBD1,CASPTDRVRTDTQYF,TGTGCCAGCCCTACTGACAGGGTAAGAACAGATACGCAGTATTTT
TRBV5-4,NA,TRBJ2-7,14,TRBD2,CASWIAGGTYEQYF,TGTGCCAGCTGGATAGCGGGAGGGACCTACGAGCAGTACTTC
TRBV5-1,NA,TRBJ2-7,10,NA,CASSFREQYF,TGCGCCAGCAGCTTCCGCGAGCAGTACTTC
TRBV6-1,few,TRBJ2-1,16,TRBD2,CASSEPGLAGLNEQFF,TGTGCCAGCAGTGAACCGGGACTAGCGGGATTAAATGAGCAGTTCTTC
TRBV7-8,NA,TRBJ1-4,16,TRBD1,CASSLTRQGPNEKLFF,TGTGCCAGCAGCTTGACGAGACAGGGTCCTAATGAAAAACTGTTTTTT
TRBV6-1,NA,TRBJ2-7,14,TRBD2,CASRATSGSYEQYF,TGTGCCAGCAGAGCAACTAGCGGGAGTTACGAGCAGTACTTC
TRBV19,NA,TRBJ2-7,15,NA,CASSVLDYRDKEQYF,TGTGCCAGTAGTGTCCTGGACTACAGAGATAAAGAGCAGTACTTC
TRBV7-3,NA,TRBJ1-2,14,NA,CASSLRRTNHGYTF,TGTGCCAGCAGCCTAAGGAGAACTAACCATGGCTACACCTTC
TRBV15,NA,TRBJ1-1,15,NA,CATSRDITEYTEAFF,TGTGCCACCAGCAGGGACATCACGGAGTACACTGAAGCTTTCTTT
TRBV4-1,once,TRBJ2-2,18,TRBD2,CASSRGGLGVLTTGELFF,TGCGCCAGCAGCCGGGGAGGGCTTGGGGTACTCACCACCGGGGAGCTGTTTTTT
TRBV11-2,NA,TRBJ2-3,16,NA,CASSLALTGVTDTQYF,TGTGCCAGCAGCTTAGCGCTCACAGGAGTCACAGATACGCAGTATTTT
TRBV5-1,few,TRBJ1-1,15,NA,CASSLGRVGNTEAFF,TGCGCCAGCAGCTTGGGGAGGGTTGGGAACACTGAAGCTTTCTTT
TRBV7-2,NA,TRBJ2-2,12,NA,CASSLRSGELFF,TGTGCCAGCAGCCTGAGGTCCGGGGAGCTGTTTTTT
TRBV6-1,NA,TRBJ1-1,12,TRBD1,CATGQGGTEAFF,TGTGCCACGGGACAGGGGGGTACTGAAGCTTTCTTT
TRBV30,once,TRBJ2-7,16,TRBD2,CAWSFAGLASGHEQYF,TGTGCCTGGAGTTTCGCGGGACTAGCTTCGGGTCACGAGCAGTACTTC
TRBV30,NA,TRBJ1-5,13,NA,CAWAPGRDQPQHF,TGTGCCTGGGCCCCGGGGAGGGATCAGCCCCAGCATTTT
TRBV5-4,NA,TRBJ2-3,16,TRBD2,CASSYFSGRVTDTQYF,TGTGCCAGCAGCTACTTTAGCGGGAGGGTTACAGATACGCAGTATTTT
TRBV11-2,NA,TRBJ2-7,15,TRBD2,CASSLDPSGSYEQYF,TGTGCCAGCAGCTTAGATCCTAGCGGGAGTTACGAGCAGTACTTC
TRBV20-1,NA,TRBJ2-1,11,NA,CSARPRDEQFF,TGCAGTGCGAGGCCCAGGGATGAGCAGTTCTTC
TRBV5-6,NA,TRBJ1-1,17,TRBD1,CASSATSGTGFNTEAFF,TGTGCCAGCAGTGCTACGTCCGGGACAGGGTTCAACACTGAAGCTTTCTTT
TRBV5-1,NA,TRBJ1-1,13,NA,CASSADQGFAAFF,TGCGCCAGCAGCGCCGATCAGGGGTTTGCAGCTTTCTTT